The clone carrying this T cell receptor beta chain was recorded a few times. Its target is not known. This sample is part of a study of T cells after yellow fever vaccination. Findings of the study overall: There was a small share of clonotypes that showed up in both the CD4 and CD8 compartments. The study re-detected most primary-vaccination clones after the booster (96% CD4, roughly 85% CD8). Researchers report a weaker secondary response that nonetheless peaked faster, day 5 versus 15. Abundant contaminating clonotypes from the bulk population could appear in FACS-sorted repertoires.

TCRdb re-called the 5' RACE reads with MiXCR, one entry per CDR3 protein. The profile shows 300,000 to 400,000 distinct CDR3 sequences, 7% to 9% of them singletons. Trimming removed 4 bases at V and 8 bases at J, with 21 bases between. Germline loops: CDR1 MNHNS, CDR2 SASEGT. The CDR3 consists of 16 residues. The TCR sequence derives from a man between 18 and 29 years old who received the YFV17D yellow fever vaccine. The chain joins TRBV6-1 to TRBJ2-1; no clear D gene. The starting material was PBMCs, obtained about 41 days after the first yellow fever vaccination. In DNA form, the CDR3 reads TGTGCCAGCAGTGCGCCTTGGGCCGGGTCACACTATGAGCAGTTCTTC. This encodes CASSAPWAGSHYEQFF.